Below, 22 T cell receptor beta chains from the same sample are listed, as sequenced in a study of CD8 T cells in ankylosing spondylitis. Study outcomes and limitations: For ankylosing spondylitis blood, a TCR beta motif of about eight highly homologous variants appeared characteristic.

Their recognized antigens are unknown. MiXCR, applied by TCRdb to the 5' RACE reads, yields one record per CDR3 protein. The sample records approximately 520,000 distinct CDR3 sequences, under 5.5% being singletons. What was sequenced was blood, either unsorted or a sorted T cell fraction (not recorded which). Receptor source: a male donor with ankylosing spondylitis.

This clonotype was seen many times. This chain uses TRBV11-1 with TRBJ1-4, with D maybe TRBD1 (6 bases). Germline V gene data show CDR1 as SGHAT and CDR2 as FQDESV (reference sequence). The V gene lost 1 base and the J gene lost 2 bases, with 17 bases spanning the gap. The CDR3 runs 18 residues. The CDR3 DNA follows: TGTGCCAGCAGCTTAGGGGGGGCCGAACGACCCACTAATGAAAAACTGTTTTTT. Residues: CASSLGGAERPTNEKLFF.

For this clonotype: This may be a read error: a much more frequent sequence differs by one nucleotide. The chain combines TRBV4-3 with TRBJ2-2; the match to TRBD2 covers 10 bases. This CDR3 has 16 amino acids. The V gene end was trimmed by 5 bases and the J gene end by 2 bases; junction bases not matched to a gene: 5. Germline values: CDR1 LGHNA, CDR2 YSLEER. Here the CDR3 reads CASSFGLAANTGELFF. Here the CDR3 DNA reads TGCGCCAGCAGCTTTGGACTAGCGGCCAACACCGGGGAGCTGTTTTTT.

This clonotype was detected many times. V is TRBV5-6 and J is TRBJ2-7; 8 positions agree with TRBD1. The CDR3 contains 13 residues. Germline V lookup: CDR1 SGHDT, CDR2 YYEEEE. The junction had 5 bases not matched to a gene; V was cut back by 3 bases and J by 6 bases. CDR3 sequence reads: CASSSIQGGEQYF. CDR3 DNA sequence: TGTGCCAGCAGCTCCATACAGGGGGGCGAGCAGTACTTC.

This clonotype came up many times. The J gene is TRBJ2-5, the V gene TRBV12-3 or TRBV12-4, with TRBD2 identical over 7 bases. J gave up 11 bases and V 5 bases, and 8 bases lay outside the gene matches. CDR3 length: 12 amino acids. The DNA for the CDR3 is TGTGCCAGCAGTCTGACTAGCCGGGGACAGTACTTC. Translation gives CASSLTSRGQYF.

V is TRBV27 and J is TRBJ2-1; D remains unclear. CDR3 length equals 12 residues. Germline V gives CDR1 MNHEY, CDR2 SMNVEV (reference sequence). Trimming left V 7 bases short and J 6 bases short, with 10 bases between. This CDR3 is CASTSNSNEQFF. CDR3 nucleotide sequence: TGTGCCAGCACGTCCAATAGCAATGAGCAGTTCTTC.

The rearrangement uses TRBV11-2 and TRBJ2-5; D call uncertain. The CDR3 totals 15 residues. V lost 0 bases, J lost 1 base, and 9 bases lay in between. Per the germline V gene, CDR1 is SGHAT and CDR2 is FQNNGV. This CDR3 is CASSLDLHTQETQYF. The CDR3 coding sequence is TGTGCCAGCAGCTTAGATCTGCACACCCAAGAGACCCAGTACTTC.

J is TRBJ2-1 and V is TRBV6-1; 10 bases line up with TRBD1. The CDR3 has 14 amino acids. CDR1 MNHNS and CDR2 SASEGT come from the germline V gene. Losses at the gene ends were 6 bases for V and 6 bases for J; bases not matched to a gene: 5. The CDR3 DNA is TGTGCCAGCAGGCCGGGACAGGGGACCAATGAGCAGTTCTTC. It encodes CASRPGQGTNEQFF.

This clonotype was observed many times. The J gene is TRBJ2-1, the V gene TRBV29-1; 11 bases match TRBD1. Germline assignment: CDR1 SQVTM and CDR2 ANQGSEA. J lost 10 bases, V lost 4 bases, and 9 bases had no gene match. This CDR3 comprises 14 residues. This CDR3 reads CSVVAGTGGREQFF. The CDR3 region has the DNA TGCAGCGTTGTCGCCGGGACAGGGGGTCGGGAGCAGTTCTTC.

The chain combines TRBV7-2 with TRBJ1-5, with unresolved D. Germline CDR1 SGHTA, CDR2 FQGNSA. V was trimmed by 4 bases and J by 6 bases, leaving 10 bases between them. The CDR3 runs 13 residues. CDR3 in amino acids: CASSSARGQPQHF. The CDR3 DNA follows: TGTGCCAGCAGCTCAGCGCGGGGTCAGCCCCAGCATTTT.

The chain carries TRBV15 and TRBJ2-2; D might be TRBD1 (5 bases). Trimming took off 1 base at V and 1 base at J, with 13 bases between the two ends. The CDR3 runs 17 residues. The germline CDR1 and CDR2 sequences are LNHNV and YYDKDF (reference sequence). DNA for the CDR3: TGTGCCACCAGCAGAGTGGGGCAGAAAAAGAACACCGGGGAGCTGTTTTTT. Protein product: CATSRVGQKKNTGELFF.

In this sample, this clonotype turned up many times. The chain couples TRBV12-3 or TRBV12-4 to TRBJ2-4; 8 bases fit TRBD1. This CDR3 is 17 amino acids long. Losses at the gene ends were 2 bases for V and 1 base for J; bases not matched to a gene: 7. The CDR3 DNA follows: TGTGCCAGCAGTTTATTACCTCGGGACAGGGCCAAAAACATTCAGTACTTC. This sequence encodes CASSLLPRDRAKNIQYF.

This clonotype was seen once. The genes are TRBV4-2 and TRBJ2-2, with a possible D match to TRBD1 (5 bases). The germline gives CDR1 LGHNA, CDR2 YNFKEQ. The CDR3 runs 14 residues. V was pared by 4 bases and J by 4 bases, with 10 bases between. The CDR3 DNA reads TGTGCCAGCAGCCTGGGGCTGTTCACCGGGGAGCTGTTTTTT. The encoded protein is CASSLGLFTGELFF.

This clonotype was detected a few times. The V gene is TRBV4-3, the J gene TRBJ2-2; 7 bases fit TRBD2. J gave up 6 bases and V 0 bases, and 10 bases lay outside the gene matches. Germline values: CDR1 LGHNA, CDR2 YSLEER. The length of the CDR3 is 17 residues. Written as DNA, the CDR3 is TGCGCCAGCAGCCAAGATCGAAGCGGGGCGGGGGCCGGGGAGCTGTTTTTT. This translates into CASSQDRSGAGAGELFF.

This clonotype has a count of ten or more. V gene TRBV29-1 combines with J gene TRBJ2-1; TRBD2 aligns across 14 bases. Germline CDR1 SQVTM, CDR2 ANQGSEA. The J segment lost 6 bases and the V segment lost 1 base, leaving 2 bases of the junction unmatched. The CDR3 length is 15 residues. The CDR3 reads CSVEGLAGGRNEQFF. The DNA of the CDR3 is TGCAGCGTTGAAGGACTAGCGGGAGGGCGCAATGAGCAGTTCTTC.

The sample holds many counts of this clonotype. V gene TRBV11-2 combines with J gene TRBJ2-7; D uncertain. The germline V and J ends were trimmed by 0 bases and 4 bases, with 7 bases remaining between them. The CDR3 is 13 amino acids. Germline CDR1 reads SGHAT; CDR2 reads FQNNGV. CDR3 region: CASSLDFPYEQYF. CDR3 coding DNA: TGTGCCAGCAGCTTAGATTTCCCTTACGAGCAGTACTTC.

This clonotype was counted ten times or more. V and J are TRBV4-3 and TRBJ1-1; maybe TRBD1 (6 bases). This CDR3 has 15 residues. The ends were cut back, 4 bases at V and 11 bases at J, with 23 bases in the middle. Germline V CDR1 and CDR2: LGHNA, YSLEER. DNA for the CDR3: TGCGCCAGCAGCCTAGGCGGGAATTCAGGGGATGCGGCTTTCTTT. This encodes CASSLGGNSGDAAFF.

This clonotype was picked up a small number of times. The V and J genes are TRBV20-1 and TRBJ1-1; perhaps TRBD1 as D (5 bases). Trimming took 0 bases from V and 6 from J, leaving 20 bases between them. The length of the CDR3 is 16 residues. CDR1 and CDR2 (germline): DFQATT, SNEGSKA (reference sequence). CDR3 residues: CSARDGPWQGVSEAFF. In DNA form, the CDR3 reads TGCAGTGCTAGAGATGGCCCCTGGCAGGGAGTCTCTGAAGCTTTCTTT.

In this sample, this clonotype turned up a few times. The rearrangement uses TRBV5-4 and TRBJ2-5, with 14 positions matching TRBD2. This CDR3 spans 17 amino acids. The V gene end was trimmed by 1 base and the J gene end by 4 bases; junction bases not matched to a gene: 6. Germline V gives CDR1 SGHNT, CDR2 YYREEE (reference sequence). In DNA, the CDR3 is TGTGCCAGCAGCTTGACGGGACTAGCGGGAGCTGGAGAGACCCAGTACTTC. Amino acids: CASSLTGLAGAGETQYF.

This clonotype was recorded at least ten times. This chain links TRBV10-3 with TRBJ2-2; unclear D gene. V lost 3 bases to trimming and J lost 1 base, with 3 bases between them. The germline V gene encodes CDR1 ENHRY and CDR2 SYGVKD. This CDR3 region has 13 residues. The CDR3 DNA reads TGTGCCATCAGTGAAATGAACACCGGGGAGCTGTTTTTT. Residues: CAISEMNTGELFF.

The table lists this clonotype with many counts. This rearrangement joins TRBV12-3 or TRBV12-4 to TRBJ2-2; D is ambiguous. Trimming took 7 bases from V and 6 from J, leaving 15 bases between them. This CDR3 region has 14 residues. This CDR3 reads CASNSWGLAGELFF. As DNA, the CDR3 is TGTGCCAGCAACAGCTGGGGTCTCGCCGGGGAGCTGTTTTTT.

Ten or more counts support this clonotype. One junction end disagrees with the germline gene, perhaps due to a read error. The J gene is TRBJ2-1, the V gene TRBV3-1; the match to TRBD1 covers 7 bases. This CDR3 spans 12 amino acids. The germline V gene encodes CDR1 LGHDT and CDR2 YNNKEL (reference sequence). CDR3 loop: CATSDEGARTSF. DNA for the CDR3: TGTGCCACCTCGGATGAGGGGGCCAGAACGTCCTTC.

This clonotype appeared many times. The chain employs TRBV10-3 and TRBJ2-3; 14 nucleotides align to TRBD2. CDR3 length: 16 residues. Germline V lookup: CDR1 ENHRY, CDR2 SYGVKD. V lost 6 bases, J lost 2 bases, and 4 bases stayed unmatched. CDR3 sequence reads: CAISQTSGGVTDTQYF. The CDR3 DNA sequence: TGTGCCATCAGCCAGACTAGCGGGGGGGTCACAGATACGCAGTATTTT.